Only a few counts were recorded for the clone carrying this T cell receptor beta chain. The CDR3 has 15 residues. Germline CDR1 and CDR2: SEHNR and FQNEAQ (reference sequence). The germline V and J ends were trimmed by 7 bases and 1 base, with 16 bases remaining between them. The data were taken from a study of T cells after yellow fever vaccination. A process of 5'RACE template switching, which added a universal primer site and UMIs, was used to make TCR cDNA. In TCRdb, the 5' RACE reads were re-called with MiXCR into one record per CDR3 protein. This table has approximately 510,000 distinct CDR3 sequences, 21% appearing once.

The chain has TRBV7-9 and TRBJ1-2; D gene uncertain. The sample in question was PBMCs, obtained more than 20 days after the first yellow fever vaccination. This receptor was identified in a man between 18 and 35 years old who received the YFV17D yellow fever vaccine. The DNA of the CDR3 is TGTGCCAGCACACCCCCCCGAAGGGTTAACTATGGCTACACCTTC. It is translated as CASTPPRRVNYGYTF.